This T cell receptor (beta chain) was profiled in a study of T cells in Graves' hyperthyroidism and ophthalmopathy. This clonotype was counted only a few times. The V segment lost 0 bases and the J segment 6 bases; nucleotides outside the gene matches: 8. Germline CDR1 reads SGHAT; CDR2 reads FQNNGV. CDR3 length: 17 amino acids. What was amplified from RNA transcripts were TCR beta CDR3 regions. Using the HTBI primer set, a first-round RT-PCR was run on the TCR CDR3. TCRdb passed the multiplex PCR reads through MiXCR, listing each CDR3 protein once. Of approximately 600,000 distinct CDR3 sequences in the sample, less than 25% are singletons; the top ten hold 30% to 40%.

Input material: blood. The TCR was taken from a man under 40 with Graves' ophthalmopathy. J is TRBJ2-1 and V is TRBV11-2, with TRBD2 identical over 10 bases. Written as DNA, the CDR3 is TGTGCCAGCAGCTTAGATCCCGGGACTAGCGACGGCAATGAGCAGTTCTTC. As protein: CASSLDPGTSDGNEQFF.